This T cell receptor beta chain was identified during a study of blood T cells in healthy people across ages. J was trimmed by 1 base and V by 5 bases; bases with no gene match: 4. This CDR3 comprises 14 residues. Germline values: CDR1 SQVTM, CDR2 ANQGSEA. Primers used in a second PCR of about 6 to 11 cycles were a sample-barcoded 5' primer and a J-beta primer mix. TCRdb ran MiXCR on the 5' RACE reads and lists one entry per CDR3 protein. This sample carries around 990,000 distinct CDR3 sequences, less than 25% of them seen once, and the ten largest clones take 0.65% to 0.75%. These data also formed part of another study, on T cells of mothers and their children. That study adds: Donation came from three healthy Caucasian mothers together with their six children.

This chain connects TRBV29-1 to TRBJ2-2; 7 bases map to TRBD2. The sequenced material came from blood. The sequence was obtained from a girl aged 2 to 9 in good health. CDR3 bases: TGCAGCGTTCGGGCGGGGGTGAACACCGGGGAGCTGTTTTTT. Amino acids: CSVRAGVNTGELFF.